The 21 T cell receptor beta chains below all came from one sample that was sequenced in a study of CD8+ T cells in alopecia areata. cDNA reverse transcribed from extracted RNA served as the sequencing template. Clones were read by immunoSEQ multiplex PCR, and TCRdb kept only the in-frame ones, dropping some. The table lists some 170,000 clones, 50% to 70% of them singletons, with roughly 1.7% in the top ten. The sample consisted of CD4+ T cells sorted from blood, taken at week 0. All receptors come from a human donor with alopecia areata.

The CDR3 nucleotides read TGCGCCAGCAGCCACCCTGGACTAGCGATCAACACCGGGGAGCTGTTTTTT. This sequence encodes CASSHPGLAINTGELFF. V and J are TRBV4-3 and TRBJ2-2, with 9 bases aligning to TRBD2. Looked up from germline, CDR1 is LGHNA and CDR2 is YSLEER. CDR3 length equals 17 residues. The V segment lost 3 bases and the J segment 2 bases; nucleotides outside the gene matches: 7.

V gene TRBV6-1 combines with J gene TRBJ2-2; no reliable D call. Looked up from germline, CDR1 is MNHNS and CDR2 is SASEGT. The length of the CDR3 is 13 residues. V was cut by 0 bases and J by 7 bases, with 6 bases left in between. The CDR3 bases are TGTGCCAGCAGTGAAGCGCTGAGCGGGGAGCTGTTTTTT. It yields the protein CASSEALSGELFF.

This clone was seen more than once but under ten times. The rearrangement uses TRBV5-6 and TRBJ2-4; D may be TRBD1 (5 bases). This CDR3 is built from 15 residues. Between the trimmed V and J ends, which lost 4 bases and 4 bases, there was a span of 15 bases. CDR1 is SGHDT, CDR2 YYEEEE, per germline. DNA of the CDR3: TGTGCCAGCAGCCCCCCAGGGCCCGGTAAAAACATTCAGTACTTC. Protein sequence: CASSPPGPGKNIQYF.

This clone was detected a few times. V usage is TRBV29-1 and J usage is TRBJ2-1; D unresolved. Germline-derived CDR1 and CDR2 are SQVTM and ANQGSEA. The ends were cut back, 6 bases at V and 10 bases at J, with 10 bases in the middle. The CDR3 runs to 10 residues. The CDR3 spells CSVARVEQFF. CDR3 coding DNA: TGCAGCGTGGCCCGGGTGGAGCAGTTCTTC.

This CDR3 is CASSPPSPGSYYEQYF. The DNA of the CDR3 is TGTGCCAGCAGCCCGCCGAGTCCGGGCTCCTACTACGAGCAGTACTTC. J is TRBJ2-7 and V is TRBV7-9; no reliable D call. Germline-derived CDR1 and CDR2 are SEHNR and FQNEAQ (reference sequence). V gave up 5 bases and J gave up 3 bases, with 20 bases separating them. The CDR3 is 16 amino acids. Full variable domain (outside the CDR3, taken from reference TRBV7-9 and TRBJ2-7): DTGVSQNPRHKITKRGQNVTFRCDPISEHNRLYWYRQTLGQGPEFLTYFQNEAQLEKSRLLSDRFSAERPKGSFSTLEIQRTEQGDSAMYLCASSPPSPGSYYEQYFGPGTRLTVT.

Details on this clone: Other DNA sequences from this sample encode an identical CDR3 as well. The chain has TRBV29-1 and TRBJ1-4; tentatively, D is TRBD1 (5 bases). Trimming left V 4 bases short and J 2 bases short, with 5 bases between. This CDR3 has 12 residues. CDR1 and CDR2 from the germline V gene are SQVTM and ANQGSEA. The DNA for the CDR3 is TGCAGCGTTGGGGGGACTAATGAAAAACTGTTTTTT. It translates to CSVGGTNEKLFF.

The chain employs TRBV30 and TRBJ1-6, with D possibly being TRBD1 (6 bases). Trimming took 3 bases from V and 10 from J, leaving 16 bases between them. The CDR3 consists of 14 residues. Germline CDR1 reads GTSNPN; CDR2 reads SVGIG (reference sequence). This CDR3 is CAWRVAGAGSPLHF. The CDR3 DNA reads as TGTGCCTGGAGAGTGGCAGGGGCTGGATCACCCCTCCACTTT.

The chain links TRBV11-2 to TRBJ2-3; TRBD2 matches 9 bases. V shed 0 bases and J 1 base; nucleotides not matched to a gene: 5. Germline V lookup: CDR1 SGHAT, CDR2 FQNNGV. The CDR3 loop spans 17 amino acids. The CDR3: CASSLERSSGGTDTQYF. CDR3 DNA sequence: TGTGCCAGCAGCTTAGAACGCTCTAGCGGGGGCACAGATACGCAGTATTTT. Using reference TRBV11-2 and TRBJ2-3 for the parts outside the CDR3, the full variable domain is EAGVAQSPRYKIIEKRQSVAFWCNPISGHATLYWYQQILGQGPKLLIQFQNNGVVDDSQLPKDRFSAERLKGVDSTLKIQPAKLEDSAVYLCASSLERSSGGTDTQYFGPGTRLTVL.

CDR3 region: CASSHVLAGGYNEQFF. The DNA of the CDR3 is TGCGCCAGCAGCCACGTACTAGCGGGGGGATACAATGAGCAGTTCTTC. V gene TRBV4-3 combines with J gene TRBJ2-1; 12 nucleotides align to TRBD2. The CDR3 extends over 16 amino acids. Germline trimming cut 3 bases from V and 4 bases from J; bases unmatched to any gene: 4. Germline-derived CDR1 and CDR2 are LGHNA and YSLEER.

In its sample, this clone was seen many times. The chain employs TRBV4-1 and TRBJ1-2, with TRBD1 identical over 9 bases. V lost 1 base to trimming and J lost 2 bases; unmatched junction nucleotides: 2. Germline CDR1 and CDR2: MGHRA and YSYEKL. This CDR3 comprises 15 residues. The CDR3 nucleotides are TGCGCCAGCAGCCAAGGGGACAGGGACAACTATGGCTACACCTTC. Translating gives CASSQGDRDNYGYTF.

The CDR3: CASSVGTRNNSPLHF. In DNA form, the CDR3 reads TGTGCCAGCAGCGTCGGGACACGTAATAATTCACCCCTCCACTTT. The rearrangement joins TRBV9 to TRBJ1-6; tentative D call: TRBD1 (6 bases). Germline CDR1 SGDLS, CDR2 YYNGEE. The CDR3 has 15 amino acids. Trimming removed 2 bases at V and 5 bases at J, with 11 bases between.

The rearrangement joins TRBV5-1 to TRBJ1-1; a possible D gene is TRBD1 (5 bases). Trimming shortened V by 3 bases and J by 0 bases, and 9 bases separated the two germline ends. CDR3 length: 14 residues. Germline-derived CDR1 and CDR2 are SGHRS and YFSETQ. The CDR3 DNA reads TGCGCCAGCAGCTGGGACGGGATGAACACTGAAGCTTTCTTT. As protein: CASSWDGMNTEAFF.

The chain combines TRBV29-1 with TRBJ1-1, with D maybe TRBD1 (5 bases). This CDR3 spans 13 amino acids. CDR1 is SQVTM, CDR2 ANQGSEA, per germline. The ends were cut back, 4 bases at V and 1 base at J, with 10 bases in the middle. CDR3 sequence (DNA): TGCAGCGTTGGACCAGGGAGGAACACTGAAGCTTTCTTT. Translating it yields CSVGPGRNTEAFF.

V usage is TRBV30 and J usage is TRBJ1-4, with D possibly TRBD1 on 5 matching bases. V lost 1 base and J lost 5, with 8 bases in between. The CDR3 has 13 residues. Germline lookup yields CDR1 GTSNPN and CDR2 SVGIG (reference sequence). The CDR3 DNA sequence: TGTGCCTGGAGTGGGGACCGAAATGAAAAACTGTTTTTT. It translates to CAWSGDRNEKLFF.

This clone has only one observation. The chain carries TRBV4-3 and TRBJ1-2; D unresolved. V was cut by 0 bases and J by 6 bases, with 11 bases left in between. CDR1 LGHNA and CDR2 YSLEER come from the germline V gene. The CDR3 runs 14 residues. The CDR3 bases are TGCGCCAGCAGCCAAGAGCGGTCCGGGCATGGCTACACCTTC. Amino acid sequence: CASSQERSGHGYTF.

The chain combines TRBV29-1 with TRBJ2-5; D might be TRBD2 (6 bases). Germline V gene lookup returns CDR1 SQVTM and CDR2 ANQGSEA. This CDR3 is 11 amino acids long. V shed 4 bases and J shed 6 bases, with 9 bases lying between them. The CDR3 is CSVAGGKTQYF. The CDR3 DNA is TGCAGCGTTGCTGGGGGGAAGACCCAGTACTTC. The variable domain in full, with the rest retrieved from reference TRBV29-1 and TRBJ2-5, is SAVISQKPSRDICQRGTSLTIQCQVDSQVTMMFWYRQQPGQSLTLIATANQGSEATYESGFVIDKFPISRPNLTFSTLTVSNMSPEDSSIYLCSVAGGKTQYFGPGTRLLVL.

This clone was picked up a small number of times. CDR3: CASGLIGVEQFF. In nucleotides, the CDR3 is TGTGCTAGTGGTTTGATAGGTGTTGAGCAGTTCTTC. This chain connects TRBV12-5 to TRBJ2-1; no clear D. Germline V CDR1 and CDR2: LGHNT, FRNRAP. V lost 2 bases to trimming and J lost 9 bases, with 8 bases between them. The CDR3 is 12 amino acids.

This clone was seen only a few times. The chain couples TRBV4-2 to TRBJ1-1; D is uncertain. Trimming removed 5 bases at V and 5 bases at J, with 12 bases between. Germline lookup yields CDR1 LGHNA and CDR2 YNFKEQ. CDR3 length: 13 residues. The CDR3 DNA is TGTGCCAGCAGCTCGTACGGACGGACTGAAGCTTTCTTT. As protein: CASSSYGRTEAFF.

The table lists this clone with a few counts. The chain recombines TRBV4-3 with TRBJ2-6, with D possibly matching TRBD1 (5 bases). Germline-derived CDR1 and CDR2 are LGHNA and YSLEER. Trimming removed 5 bases at V and 1 base at J, with 15 bases between. CDR3 length: 17 amino acids. The CDR3, as DNA: TGCGCCAGCAGCGTGCAAACCAGGGTGTCTGGGGCCAACGTCCTGACTTTC. The encoded protein is CASSVQTRVSGANVLTF.

The V gene is TRBV5-6, the J gene TRBJ2-3; 12 positions agree with TRBD2. V lost 1 base, J lost 2 bases, and 2 bases stayed unmatched. CDR3 length equals 16 residues. The germline V gene has CDR1 SGHDT and CDR2 YYEEEE. CDR3 nucleotides: TGTGCCAGCAGCTTGACTAGCGGGGGGATCACAGATACGCAGTATTTT. Protein sequence: CASSLTSGGITDTQYF.

CDR3: CASSQRTGARTDTQYF. The CDR3 nucleotides read TGTGCCAGCAGCCAACGGACAGGGGCCCGCACAGATACGCAGTATTTT. V usage is TRBV14 and J usage is TRBJ2-3, with TRBD1 identical over 9 bases. The CDR3 is 16 amino acids. Trimming at V came to 2 bases and at J to 1 base, leaving 4 bases not matched to a gene. Germline loops: CDR1 SGHDN, CDR2 FVKESK.